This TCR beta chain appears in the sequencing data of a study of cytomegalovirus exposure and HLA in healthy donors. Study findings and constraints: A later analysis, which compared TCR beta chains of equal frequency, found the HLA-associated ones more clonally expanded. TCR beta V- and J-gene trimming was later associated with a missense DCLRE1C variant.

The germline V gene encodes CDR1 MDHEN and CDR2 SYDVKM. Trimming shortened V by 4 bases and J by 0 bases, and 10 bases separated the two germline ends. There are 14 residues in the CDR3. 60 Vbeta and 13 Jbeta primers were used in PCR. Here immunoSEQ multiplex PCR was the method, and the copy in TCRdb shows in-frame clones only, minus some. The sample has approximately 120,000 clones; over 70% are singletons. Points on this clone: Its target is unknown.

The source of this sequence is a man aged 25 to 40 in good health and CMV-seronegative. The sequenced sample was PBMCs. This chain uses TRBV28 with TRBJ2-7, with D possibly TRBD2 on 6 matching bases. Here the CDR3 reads CASSSGLPSYEQYF. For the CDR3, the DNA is TGTGCCAGCAGTTCGGGACTTCCCTCCTACGAGCAGTACTTC. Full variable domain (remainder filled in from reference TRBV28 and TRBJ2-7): DVKVTQSSRYLVKRTGEKVFLECVQDMDHENMFWYRQDPGLGLRLIYFSYDVKMKEKGDIPEGYSVSREKKERFSLILESASTNQTSMYLCASSSGLPSYEQYFGPGTRLTVT.